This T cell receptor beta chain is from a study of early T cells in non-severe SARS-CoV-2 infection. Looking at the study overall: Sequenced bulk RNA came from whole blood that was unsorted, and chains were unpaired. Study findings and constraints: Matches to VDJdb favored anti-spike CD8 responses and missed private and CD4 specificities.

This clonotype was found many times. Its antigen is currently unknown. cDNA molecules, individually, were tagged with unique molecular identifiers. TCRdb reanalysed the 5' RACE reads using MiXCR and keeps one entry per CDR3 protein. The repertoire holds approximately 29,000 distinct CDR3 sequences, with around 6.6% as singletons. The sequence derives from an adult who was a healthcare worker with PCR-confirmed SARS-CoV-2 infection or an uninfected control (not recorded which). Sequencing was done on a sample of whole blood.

The CDR3 sequence: CASSFNTEAFF. CDR3 nucleotide sequence: TGTGCCAGCAGTTTCAACACTGAAGCTTTCTTT. The chain joins TRBV28 to TRBJ1-1; D gene unclear. CDR3 size: 11 residues. V gave up 3 bases and J gave up 2 bases, with 1 base separating them. The germline V gene has CDR1 MDHEN and CDR2 SYDVKM.